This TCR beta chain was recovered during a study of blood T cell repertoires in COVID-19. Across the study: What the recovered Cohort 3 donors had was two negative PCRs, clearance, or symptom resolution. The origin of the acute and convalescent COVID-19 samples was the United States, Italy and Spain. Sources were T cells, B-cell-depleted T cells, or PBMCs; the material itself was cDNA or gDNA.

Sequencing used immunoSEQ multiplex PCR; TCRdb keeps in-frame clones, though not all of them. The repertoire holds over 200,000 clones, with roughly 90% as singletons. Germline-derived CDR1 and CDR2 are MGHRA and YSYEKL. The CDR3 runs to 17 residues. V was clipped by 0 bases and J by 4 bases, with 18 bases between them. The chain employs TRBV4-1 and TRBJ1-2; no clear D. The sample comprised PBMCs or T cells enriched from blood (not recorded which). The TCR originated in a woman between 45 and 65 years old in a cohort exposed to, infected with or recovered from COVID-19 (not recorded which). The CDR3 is CASSQESLGWVSYGYTF. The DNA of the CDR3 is TGCGCCAGCAGCCAAGAGTCCCTAGGCTGGGTCAGCTATGGCTACACCTTC.